The clone carrying this TCR beta chain was found many times. Its target is not known. These data belong to a study of identical twins. Notes on the study in general: The abundant beta clonotypes from cord blood had fewer insertions, and memory repertoires had none of this.

Everyone who donated was a healthy Caucasian. TCRdb called the 5' RACE reads again in MiXCR, with one record for every CDR3 protein. The table records about 660,000 distinct CDR3 sequences, 8.5% to 9% of them present only once. The CDR3 loop spans 15 amino acids. Trimming took 3 bases from V and 2 from J, leaving 11 bases between them. These data were also reused for a study on yellow fever vaccine responses in identical twins.

J is TRBJ1-5 and V is TRBV12-3 or TRBV12-4; D not resolved. The sample was PBMCs. The sequence derives from a woman younger than 30 in good health. The CDR3 DNA follows: TGTGCCAGCAGTTTTAATTGGCAGGGCAATCAGCCCCAGCATTTT. Translating it yields CASSFNWQGNQPQHF.